The source of this T cell receptor beta chain is a study of blood T cell repertoires in COVID-19 (dated by TCRdb to about 2020). With respect to the entire study: Samples from collaborators originated in the United States, Italy and Spain and spanned both the acute and convalescent phases of COVID-19. The material from the prospective study consisted of cDNA or gDNA derived from T cells, B-cell-depleted T cells, or PBMCs. Subjects who had been exposed to COVID-19, were actively infected with it, or had recovered from it provided the deeply sampled blood TCRbeta repertoires that made up the dataset. The repertoires were released in a freely available public database meant as a resource for research on the immune response to SARS-CoV-2. Samples were obtained from the ongoing ImmuneRACE study (first 160 participants) and from 950 to 1,500 subjects provided by 6 global collaborators. Sample metadata almost always included a de-identified subject ID, COVID-19 status, age in years and sex. HLA class I and class II types, where available, came from metadata supplied by the sample provider rather than from assay-based typing. Overall study outcomes, separate from this receptor: The quantity of clinical and demographic metadata differed by source and by participant and was supplied without curation.

Each collaborating institution followed its own protocols to collect whole blood in K2EDTA tubes. For TCRbeta analysis, collaborators shipped samples as frozen whole blood, isolated PBMCs, or DNA extracted from either of those sample types. The immunoSEQ Assay, a bias-controlled multiplex PCR, was used to amplify TCRbeta CDR3 regions from genomic DNA. The authors processed their data as follows. Nucleated cell counts per sample were estimated from amplification of reference gene primers within the assay. To quantify the absolute abundance of each unique TCRbeta CDR3 rearrangement, sequence reads were collapsed and filtered. For each sample, productive Simpson clonality was calculated by taking the square root of Simpson's diversity index across productive rearrangements. In TCRdb, the immuneACCESS table is reduced to in-frame sequences with V and J assigned. These tables do not hold every clone; where another copy was compared, an unresolved V gene accounts for under half, and the others remain unexplained. V and J calls and clone size come straight from that table; D and trimming were deduced from the DNA. The sample table shows 180,000 or so clones, and about nine tenths are seen once. 2.5% to 4% of the sample lies in the top ten.

The CDR3 numbers 16 residues from cysteine through phenylalanine. Just the 48-base CDR3 DNA is kept, in frame starting at base 1. Germline trimming: 1 base from V, 6 bases from J; junction bases outside gene matches: 7. From the germline V gene (reference sequence), CDR1 is LNHDA and CDR2 is SQIVND. To note about this clone: The target of this receptor is not known. No base-level quality is on record; no much larger clone is a single base apart.

The sequence was collected from a man in his 70s with acute or convalescent COVID-19. Material: peripheral blood. Recombination linked TRBV19 to TRBJ2-1; 9 of the junction bases match TRBD1. CDR3 sequence: CASSIGTGESSNEQFF. The nucleotide sequence is given as TGTGCCAGTAGTATAGGGACAGGGGAATCCAGCAATGAGCAGTTCTTC. Joined to the reference TRBV19 and TRBJ2-1 proteins, this CDR3 gives the full variable domain: DGGITQSPKYLFRKEGQNVTLSCEQNLNHDAMYWYRQDPGQGLRLIYYSQIVNDFQKGDIAEGYSVSREKKESFPLTVTSAQKNPTAFYLCASSIGTGESSNEQFFGPGTRLTVL.